Reported below is one T cell receptor (beta chain). The authors' processing: Nucleated cell number was recorded as an estimate derived from reference gene primer amplification. Measured with immunoSEQ multiplex PCR; TCRdb has only the in-frame clones, and not every one. V and J calls and clone size come straight from that table; D and trimming were deduced from the DNA. The data hold approximately 270,000 clones, with approximately 85% observed a single time. The data derive from a study of blood T cell repertoires in COVID-19. Participants came from roughly 23 US areas, aged about 18 to 95 years. The receptor was isolated from a woman in her forties or fifties who had recovered from COVID-19. The sample consisted of PBMCs or T cells enriched from blood (not recorded which).

The CDR3 loop is CASSTGLAGEVYNEQFF. As DNA, the CDR3 is TGTGCCAGCAGCACGGGACTAGCGGGAGAAGTGTACAATGAGCAGTTCTTC. The gene calls are TRBV13 and TRBJ2-1; 14 bases are shared with TRBD2. The CDR3 spans 17 residues. Germline V gene data show CDR1 as PRHDT and CDR2 as FYEKMQ (reference sequence). Unmatched junction bases numbered 7, after V lost 5 bases and J lost 4 bases.